The 9 T cell receptor beta chains below come from one sample, sequenced in a study of OX40 agonist ivuxolimab in advanced cancers. Using immunoSEQ multiplex PCR, the repertoire was profiled, and TCRdb retains in-frame clones only, with some absent. Among tens of thousands of clones, more than 85% were seen once, and the ten largest hold about 2.5%. The specimen comprised CD4+ or CD8+ T cells sorted from blood, sampled in a trial of the OX40 agonist ivuxolimab. All receptors come from an adult with an advanced solid tumor such as melanoma, head and neck, liver or kidney cancer.

The chain employs TRBV19 and TRBJ1-4; TRBD1 agrees at 7 bases. CDR3 length: 16 residues. CDR1 is LNHDA, CDR2 SQIVND, per germline (reference sequence). V lost 5 bases and J lost 7; bases outside the gene matches: 13. The CDR3 region has the DNA TGTGCCAGTAGTGCCGGAGTGACAGGGAATGGTGAAAAACTGTTTTTT. It translates to CASSAGVTGNGEKLFF.

V gene TRBV5-6 combines with J gene TRBJ2-7; 14 nucleotides agree with TRBD2. CDR1 is SGHDT and CDR2 is YYEEEE in the germline V gene. Germline trimming cut 4 bases from V and 4 bases from J; bases unmatched to any gene: 7. The CDR3 contains 16 residues. CDR3 protein: CASSPRGLAGVYEQYF. CDR3 nucleotides: TGTGCCAGCAGCCCTAGGGGACTAGCGGGAGTATACGAGCAGTACTTC.

This sequence joins TRBV28 and TRBJ1-5; 8 bases align to TRBD1. There are 19 residues in the CDR3. The V segment lost 8 bases and the J segment 1 base; nucleotides outside the gene matches: 19. Germline CDR1 is MDHEN and CDR2 is SYDVKM. The CDR3 loop reads CASVPFTGTGWGSNQPQHF. The CDR3 coding sequence is TGTGCCAGCGTTCCATTCACCGGGACAGGTTGGGGGAGCAATCAGCCCCAGCATTTT. Full variable domain (missing parts from reference TRBV28 and TRBJ1-5): DVKVTQSSRYLVKRTGEKVFLECVQDMDHENMFWYRQDPGLGLRLIYFSYDVKMKEKGDIPEGYSVSREKKERFSLILESASTNQTSMYLCASVPFTGTGWGSNQPQHFGDGTRLSIL.

This clone has just a few counts. The rearrangement uses TRBV29-1 and TRBJ2-1; 7 bases match TRBD2. The germline V gene encodes CDR1 SQVTM and CDR2 ANQGSEA. V lost 4 bases and J lost 5; bases outside the gene matches: 11. The length of the CDR3 is 15 residues. The DNA of the CDR3 is TGCAGCGTTGGAGTCCGGGGAGGGAGGGACAATGAGCAGTTCTTC. It yields the protein CSVGVRGGRDNEQFF.

The chain carries TRBV6-5 and TRBJ1-1, with D perhaps TRBD1 (5 bases). The germline V gene encodes CDR1 MNHEY and CDR2 SVGAGI. The length of the CDR3 is 15 residues. Trimming took off 5 bases at V and 0 bases at J, with 13 bases between the two ends. The CDR3 nucleotides are TGTGCCAGCAGTGCAACAGGTTCGGTGAACACTGAAGCTTTCTTT. Its protein product is CASSATGSVNTEAFF.

This chain links TRBV18 with TRBJ2-3, with TRBD2 matching over 12 bases. Looked up from germline, CDR1 is KGHSH and CDR2 is LQKENI. The length of the CDR3 is 15 residues. Unmatched junction bases numbered 7, after V lost 1 base and J lost 11 bases. The CDR3 loop reads CASSPRLAGVEEQYF. CDR3 coding DNA: TGTGCCAGCTCACCACGACTAGCGGGAGTGGAGGAGCAGTATTTT.

The rearrangement joins TRBV12-5 to TRBJ1-6, with D maybe TRBD1 (6 bases). The CDR3 is made up of 19 amino acids. Trimming pared 0 bases from V and 0 bases from J, leaving 15 bases between. Germline-derived CDR1 and CDR2 are LGHNT and FRNRAP. CDR3: CASGLVRQGSSSYNSPLHF. The CDR3 DNA sequence: TGTGCTAGTGGTTTGGTACGTCAGGGGTCGAGCTCCTATAATTCACCCCTCCACTTT.

The chain carries TRBV29-1 and TRBJ1-3; D is uncertain. This CDR3 has 14 amino acids. Germline lookup yields CDR1 SQVTM and CDR2 ANQGSEA. V was pared by 8 bases and J by 0 bases, with 14 bases between. CDR3 DNA: TGCAGCTCATGGCCCGACGGCTCTGGAAACACCATATATTTT. This sequence encodes CSSWPDGSGNTIYF. Variable domain in full (rest from reference TRBV29-1 and TRBJ1-3): SAVISQKPSRDICQRGTSLTIQCQVDSQVTMMFWYRQQPGQSLTLIATANQGSEATYESGFVIDKFPISRPNLTFSTLTVSNMSPEDSSIYLCSSWPDGSGNTIYFGEGSWLTVV.

This clone turned up a few times. The rearrangement uses TRBV4-1 and TRBJ2-1; no clear D gene. This CDR3 is built from 13 residues. In germline, CDR1 is MGHRA, CDR2 YSYEKL. V lost 4 bases to trimming and J lost 9 bases, with 13 bases between them. CDR3 bases: TGCGCCAGCAGCCTCCTTTTCGCAGGTGAGCAGTTCTTC. Translation: CASSLLFAGEQFF.